The rows below give T cell receptor beta chains drawn from one sample of a study of blood T cell repertoires in COVID-19. Using immunoSEQ multiplex PCR, the repertoire was profiled, and TCRdb retains in-frame clones only, with some absent. Altogether 180,000 or so clones are present, approximately 83% being singletons, with the ten largest covering about 2.7%. Input material: peripheral blood. The source of these receptors is a human donor with acute or convalescent COVID-19. The donor label of this sample is uncertain. Each CDR3 is given without its conserved first and last residue. Fields, in order: CDR3 protein, V gene.

AWSLGTGDQPQH | TRBV30
ASSLEAQGSGETQY | TRBV5-1
ASSQGLDTEAF | TRBV10-1
ASSLAGHSGANVLT | TRBV7-2
ASSPGDRGQKPQH | TRBV19
ATSRGRGTEAF | TRBV15
ASSITLGGYSNQPQH | TRBV19
ASSYPDSNTGELF | TRBV6-2/TRBV6-3
ASSPRDRGNIMPEAF | TRBV19
ASSNGQGTYNEQF | TRBV19
ASSPGERMGSYEQY | TRBV18